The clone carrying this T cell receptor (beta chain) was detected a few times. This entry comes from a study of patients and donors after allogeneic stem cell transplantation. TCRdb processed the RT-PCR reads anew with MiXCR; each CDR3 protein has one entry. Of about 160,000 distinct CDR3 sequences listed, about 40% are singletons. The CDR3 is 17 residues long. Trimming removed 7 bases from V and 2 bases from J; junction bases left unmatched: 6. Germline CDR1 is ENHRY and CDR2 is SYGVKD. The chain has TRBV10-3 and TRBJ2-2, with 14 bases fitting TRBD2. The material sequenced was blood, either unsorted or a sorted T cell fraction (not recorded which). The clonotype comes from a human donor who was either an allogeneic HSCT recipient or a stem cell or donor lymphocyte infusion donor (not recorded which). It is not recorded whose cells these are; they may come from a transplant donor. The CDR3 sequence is CAITGLAGGLNTGELFF. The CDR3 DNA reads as TGTGCCATCACTGGACTAGCGGGGGGCCTTAACACCGGGGAGCTGTTTTTT.